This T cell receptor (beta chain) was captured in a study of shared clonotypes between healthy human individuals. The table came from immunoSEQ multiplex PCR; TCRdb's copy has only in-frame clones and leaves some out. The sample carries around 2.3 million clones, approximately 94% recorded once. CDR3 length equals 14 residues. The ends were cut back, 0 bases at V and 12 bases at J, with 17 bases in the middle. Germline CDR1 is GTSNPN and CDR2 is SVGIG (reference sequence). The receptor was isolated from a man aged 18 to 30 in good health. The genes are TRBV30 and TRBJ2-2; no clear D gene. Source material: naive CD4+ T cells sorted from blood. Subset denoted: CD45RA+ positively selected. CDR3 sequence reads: CAWSVSTSVRKLFF. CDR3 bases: TGTGCCTGGAGTGTTTCAACATCCGTGCGGAAGCTGTTTTTT.